The 7 T cell receptor beta chains in this list originate from one sample, sequenced in a study of blood T cell repertoires in COVID-19. Here immunoSEQ multiplex PCR was the method, and the copy in TCRdb shows in-frame clones only, minus some. Here the sample spans about 230,000 clones, more than 80% being singletons. The sample was peripheral blood. The receptor source for this set is a woman of 80 years or more with COVID-19, enrolled during active disease.

The chain uses TRBV2 and TRBJ1-4; D might be TRBD1 (5 bases). With 7 bases removed from V and 4 bases from J, the gap between germline ends came to 13 bases. CDR3 length: 14 residues. Germline loops: CDR1 SNHLY, CDR2 FYNNEI. In DNA, the CDR3 is TGTGCCAGCAAAACGCAGGGCAGTAATGAAAAACTGTTTTTT. It codes for CASKTQGSNEKLFF. Together with reference TRBV2 and TRBJ1-4, the CDR3 gives the full variable domain: EPEVTQTPSHQVTQMGQEVILRCVPISNHLYFYWYRQILGQKVEFLVSFYNNEISEKSEIFDDQFSVERPDGSNFTLKIRSTKLEDSAMYFCASKTQGSNEKLFFGSGTQLSVL.

This clone was counted a few times. The chain uses TRBV7-9 and TRBJ1-4; a weak D match, TRBD1 (6 bases). Trimming took off 5 bases at V and 6 bases at J, with 19 bases between the two ends. Germline V lookup: CDR1 SEHNR, CDR2 FQNEAQ (reference sequence). The length of the CDR3 is 16 residues. The CDR3 loop is CASSPSLIGTHEKLFF. CDR3 DNA: TGTGCCAGCAGCCCCTCGCTTATAGGGACACATGAAAAACTGTTTTTT.

V gene TRBV4-1 combines with J gene TRBJ2-1; 7 positions match TRBD1. Germline V gene lookup returns CDR1 MGHRA and CDR2 YSYEKL. Trimming removed 2 bases from V and 3 bases from J; junction bases left unmatched: 4. The CDR3 has 15 amino acids. CDR3 region: CASSQPGQYYNEQFF. CDR3 nucleotides: TGCGCCAGCAGCCAACCGGGACAGTACTACAATGAGCAGTTCTTC.

This chain links TRBV6-5 with TRBJ1-6, with a tentative D call TRBD1 (6 bases). The CDR3 is 13 amino acids. In germline, CDR1 is MNHEY, CDR2 SVGAGI. Trimming stripped 6 bases from V and 13 bases from J, with 16 bases between. The CDR3 reads CASSQRGGYPLHF. The CDR3 DNA reads TGTGCCAGCAGCCAGCGAGGGGGTTACCCCCTCCACTTT.

This chain uses TRBV10-3 with TRBJ1-3; TRBD1 agrees at 9 bases. CDR1 is ENHRY, CDR2 SYGVKD, per germline. J gave up 0 bases and V 8 bases, and 2 bases lay outside the gene matches. CDR3 size: 14 residues. CDR3 in DNA: TGTGCCATCGCGGGACAGGGCTCTGGAAACACCATATATTTT. Protein sequence: CAIAGQGSGNTIYF.

The V and J genes are TRBV30 and TRBJ2-2; 8 nucleotides line up with TRBD2. Germline-derived CDR1 and CDR2 are GTSNPN and SVGIG (reference sequence). The CDR3 has 15 amino acids. With V trimmed by 0 bases and J by 6 bases, 6 bases remained unmatched. The CDR3 protein is CAWSVGLAGSGELFF. The CDR3, as DNA: TGTGCCTGGAGTGTAGGGTTAGCGGGATCCGGGGAGCTGTTTTTT.

The V gene is TRBV5-4, the J gene TRBJ2-3; 7 bases map to TRBD2. CDR3 length: 15 residues. After removal of 4 bases from V and 4 bases from J, the junction contained 9 bases not matched to a gene. CDR1 is SGHNT and CDR2 is YYREEE in the germline V gene (reference sequence). For the CDR3, the DNA is TGTGCCAGCAGCCTACTCGGGGGGACCGCAGATACGCAGTATTTT. It yields the protein CASSLLGGTADTQYF.